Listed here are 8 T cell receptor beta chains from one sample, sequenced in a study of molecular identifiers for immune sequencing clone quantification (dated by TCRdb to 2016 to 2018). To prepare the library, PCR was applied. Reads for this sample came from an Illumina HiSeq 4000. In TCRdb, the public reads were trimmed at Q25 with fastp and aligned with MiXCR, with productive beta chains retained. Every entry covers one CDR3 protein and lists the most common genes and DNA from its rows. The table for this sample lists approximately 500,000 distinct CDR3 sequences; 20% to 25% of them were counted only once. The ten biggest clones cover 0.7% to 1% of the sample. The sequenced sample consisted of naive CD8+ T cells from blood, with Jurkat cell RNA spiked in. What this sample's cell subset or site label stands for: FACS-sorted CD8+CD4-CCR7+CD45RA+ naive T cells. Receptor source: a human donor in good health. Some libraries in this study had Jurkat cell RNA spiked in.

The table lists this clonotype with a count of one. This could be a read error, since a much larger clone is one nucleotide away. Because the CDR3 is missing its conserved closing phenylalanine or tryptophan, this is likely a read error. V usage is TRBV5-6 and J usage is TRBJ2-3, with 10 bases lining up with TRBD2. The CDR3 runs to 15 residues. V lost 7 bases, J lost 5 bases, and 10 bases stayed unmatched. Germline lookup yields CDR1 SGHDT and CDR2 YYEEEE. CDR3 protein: CASWEAGGPLDTQYS. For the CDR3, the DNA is TGTGCCAGCTGGGAAGCGGGAGGGCCGTTAGATACGCAGTATTCT.

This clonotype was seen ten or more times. This CDR3 reads CASSLVTLTSGGLYNEQFF. The CDR3 nucleotides are TGTGCCAGCAGCTTAGTCACCCTGACTAGCGGGGGCTTATACAATGAGCAGTTCTTC. The chain has TRBV7-2 and TRBJ2-1, with TRBD2 matching over 12 bases. This CDR3 comprises 19 residues. CDR1 is SGHTA, CDR2 FQGNSA, per germline. Germline trimming cut 1 base from V and 4 bases from J; bases unmatched to any gene: 11.

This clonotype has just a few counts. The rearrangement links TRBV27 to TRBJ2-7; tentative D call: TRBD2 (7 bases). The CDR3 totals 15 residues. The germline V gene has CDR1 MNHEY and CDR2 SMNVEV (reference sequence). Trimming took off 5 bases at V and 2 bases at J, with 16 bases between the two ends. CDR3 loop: CASSPLGGGAYEQYF. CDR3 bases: TGTGCCAGCAGTCCTCTAGGGGGGGGGGCCTACGAGCAGTACTTC.

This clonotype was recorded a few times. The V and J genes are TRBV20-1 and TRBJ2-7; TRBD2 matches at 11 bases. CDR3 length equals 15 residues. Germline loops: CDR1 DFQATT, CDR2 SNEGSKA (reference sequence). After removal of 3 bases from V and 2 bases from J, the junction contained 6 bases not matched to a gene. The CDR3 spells CSARTGTSGTYEQYF. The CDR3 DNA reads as TGCAGTGCTAGGACTGGGACTAGCGGTACCTACGAGCAGTACTTC.

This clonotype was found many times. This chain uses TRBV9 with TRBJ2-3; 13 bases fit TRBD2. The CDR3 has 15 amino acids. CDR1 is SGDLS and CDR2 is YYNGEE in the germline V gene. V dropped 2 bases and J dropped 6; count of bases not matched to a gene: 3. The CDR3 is CASSVTSGGLDTQYF. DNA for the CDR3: TGTGCCAGCAGCGTGACTAGCGGGGGGCTTGATACGCAGTATTTT.

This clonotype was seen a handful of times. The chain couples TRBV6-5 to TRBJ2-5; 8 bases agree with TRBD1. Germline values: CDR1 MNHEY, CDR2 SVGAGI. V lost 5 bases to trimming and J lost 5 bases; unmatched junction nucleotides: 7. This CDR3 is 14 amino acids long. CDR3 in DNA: TGTGCCAGCAGTGGATCAGGGGGCGCGGAGACCCAGTACTTC. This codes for CASSGSGGAETQYF.

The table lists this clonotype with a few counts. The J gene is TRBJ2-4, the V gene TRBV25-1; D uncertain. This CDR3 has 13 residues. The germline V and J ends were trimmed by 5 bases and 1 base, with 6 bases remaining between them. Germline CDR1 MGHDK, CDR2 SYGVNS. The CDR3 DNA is TGTGCCAGCAGTACCCGGGCCAAAAACATTCAGTACTTC. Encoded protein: CASSTRAKNIQYF.

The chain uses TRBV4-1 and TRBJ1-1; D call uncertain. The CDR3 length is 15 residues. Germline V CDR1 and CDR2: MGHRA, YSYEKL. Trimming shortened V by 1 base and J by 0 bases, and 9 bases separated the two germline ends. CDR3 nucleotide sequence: TGCGCCAGCAGCCAAGGGGCGGCCATGAACACTGAAGCTTTCTTT. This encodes CASSQGAAMNTEAFF.